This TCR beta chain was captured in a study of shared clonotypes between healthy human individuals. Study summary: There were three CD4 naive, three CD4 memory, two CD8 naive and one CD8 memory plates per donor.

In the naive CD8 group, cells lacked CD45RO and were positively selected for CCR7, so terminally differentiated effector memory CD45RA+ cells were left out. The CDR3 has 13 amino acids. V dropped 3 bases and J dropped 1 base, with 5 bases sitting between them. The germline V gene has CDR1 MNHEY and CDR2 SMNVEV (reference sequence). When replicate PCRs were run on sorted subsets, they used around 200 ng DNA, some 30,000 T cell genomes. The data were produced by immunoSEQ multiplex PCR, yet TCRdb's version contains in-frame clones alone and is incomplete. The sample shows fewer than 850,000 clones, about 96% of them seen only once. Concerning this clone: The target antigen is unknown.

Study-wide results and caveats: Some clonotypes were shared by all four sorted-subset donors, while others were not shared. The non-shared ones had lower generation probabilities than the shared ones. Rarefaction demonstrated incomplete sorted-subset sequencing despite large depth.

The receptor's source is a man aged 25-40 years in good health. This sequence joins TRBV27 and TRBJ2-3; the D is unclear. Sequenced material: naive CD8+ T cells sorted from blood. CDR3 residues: CASSFRGTDTQYF. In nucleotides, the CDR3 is TGTGCCAGCAGTTTTAGGGGCACAGATACGCAGTATTTT.